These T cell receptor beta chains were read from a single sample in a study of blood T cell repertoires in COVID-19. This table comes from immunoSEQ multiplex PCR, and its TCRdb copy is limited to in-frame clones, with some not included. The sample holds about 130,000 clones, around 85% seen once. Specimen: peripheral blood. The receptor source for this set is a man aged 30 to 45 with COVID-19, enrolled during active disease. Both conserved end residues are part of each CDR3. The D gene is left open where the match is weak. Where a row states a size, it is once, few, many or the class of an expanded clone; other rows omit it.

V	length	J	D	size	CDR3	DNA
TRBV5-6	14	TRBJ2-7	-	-	CASSLGALPYEQYF	TGTGCCAGCAGCTTGGGGGCCCTACCCTACGAGCAGTACTTC
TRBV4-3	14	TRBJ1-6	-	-	CASSQDRGVSPLHF	TGCGCCAGCAGCCAAGATCGGGGGGTATCACCCCTCCACTTT
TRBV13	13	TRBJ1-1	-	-	CASSLRGNTEAFF	TGTGCCAGCAGCTTAAGAGGGAACACTGAAGCTTTCTTT
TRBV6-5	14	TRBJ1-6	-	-	CAISWGELDSPLHF	TGTGCCATCTCCTGGGGAGAACTTGATTCACCCCTCCACTTT
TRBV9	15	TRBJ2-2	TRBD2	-	CASSVEGSGTGELFF	TGTGCCAGCAGCGTAGAGGGTAGCGGGACCGGGGAGCTGTTTTTT
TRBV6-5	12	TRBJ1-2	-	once	CASTTGNYGYTF	TGTGCCAGCACCACAGGGAACTATGGCTACACCTTC
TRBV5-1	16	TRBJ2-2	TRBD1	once	CASSLAVGQGAGELFF	TGCGCCAGCAGCTTGGCCGTGGGACAGGGCGCCGGGGAGCTGTTTTTT
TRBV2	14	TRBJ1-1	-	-	CASSSQGMSTEAFF	TGTGCCAGCAGTTCACAGGGCATGAGCACTGAAGCTTTCTTT
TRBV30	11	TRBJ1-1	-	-	CAWSVAREAFF	TGTGCCTGGAGTGTTGCGAGAGAAGCTTTCTTT
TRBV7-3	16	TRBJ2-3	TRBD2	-	CASSRLAGGSTDTQYF	TGTGCCAGCAGCCGACTAGCGGGGGGGAGTACAGATACGCAGTATTTT
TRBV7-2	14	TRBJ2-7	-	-	CASSSRTALGEQYF	TGTGCCAGCAGCTCACGGACTGCCCTTGGCGAGCAGTACTTC
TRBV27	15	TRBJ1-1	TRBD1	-	CASRLQGAVYTEAFF	TGTGCCAGCAGGCTACAGGGGGCGGTTTACACTGAAGCTTTCTTT
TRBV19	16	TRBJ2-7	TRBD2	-	CASSIAASGGFHEQYF	TGTGCCAGTAGTATAGCGGCTAGCGGGGGCTTCCACGAGCAGTACTTC
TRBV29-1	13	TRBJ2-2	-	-	CSVDGTNTGELFF	TGCAGCGTTGACGGTACGAACACCGGGGAGCTGTTTTTT
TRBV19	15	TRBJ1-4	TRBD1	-	CASRRRTGANEKLFF	TGTGCCAGTAGACGCCGGACAGGGGCTAATGAAAAACTGTTTTTT
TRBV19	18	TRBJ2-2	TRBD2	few	CASSILGSLAEDTGELFF	TGTGCCAGTAGTATACTAGGCTCACTAGCGGAAGACACCGGGGAGCTGTTTTTT
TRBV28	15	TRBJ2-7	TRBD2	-	CASTHRGLARYEQYF	TGTGCCAGCACCCATCGCGGACTAGCGCGCTACGAGCAGTACTTC
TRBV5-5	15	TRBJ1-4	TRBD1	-	CASNKLQGTNEKLFF	TGTGCCAGCAACAAACTACAGGGGACTAATGAAAAACTGTTTTTT
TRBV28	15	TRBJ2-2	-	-	CASSLLRGHTGELFF	TGTGCCAGCAGTTTACTCAGGGGCCACACCGGGGAGCTGTTTTTT
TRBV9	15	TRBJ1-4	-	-	CASSSRGNGNEKLFF	TGTGCCAGCAGCTCGAGGGGGAACGGAAATGAAAAACTGTTTTTT
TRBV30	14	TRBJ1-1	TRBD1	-	CAWAPGGEITEAFF	TGTGCCTGGGCCCCAGGGGGAGAGATAACTGAAGCTTTCTTT
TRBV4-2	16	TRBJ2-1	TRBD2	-	CASSRTAGTSYNEQFF	TGTGCCAGCAGCCGAACGGCCGGGACTAGCTACAATGAGCAGTTCTTC
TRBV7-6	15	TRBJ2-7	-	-	CASSLADGGSYEQYF	TGTGCCAGCAGCTTAGCGGACGGGGGCTCCTACGAGCAGTACTTC
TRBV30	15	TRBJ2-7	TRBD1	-	CAWRVGQGALYEQYF	TGTGCCTGGAGGGTTGGACAGGGGGCTCTGTACGAGCAGTACTTC
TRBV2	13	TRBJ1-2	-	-	CASSEAGAYGYTF	TGTGCCAGCAGTGAAGCGGGGGCATATGGCTACACCTTC
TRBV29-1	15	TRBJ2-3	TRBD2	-	CSALRAGDMTDTQYF	TGCAGCGCACTAAGAGCGGGGGATATGACAGATACGCAGTATTTT
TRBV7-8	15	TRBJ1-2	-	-	CASSLNRVPNQGYTF	TGTGCCAGCAGCTTAAACAGGGTTCCTAATCAGGGCTACACCTTC
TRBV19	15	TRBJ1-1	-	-	CASSPNGHENTEAFF	TGTGCCAGTAGTCCAAACGGACACGAGAACACTGAAGCTTTCTTT
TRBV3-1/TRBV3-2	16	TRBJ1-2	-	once	CASSQVVGRAMNGYTF	TGTGCCAGCAGCCAAGTTGTCGGCAGGGCCATGAATGGCTACACCTTC
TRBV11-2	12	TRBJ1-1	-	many	CASSLFGTEAFF	TGTGCCAGCAGCTTATTCGGCACTGAAGCTTTCTTT
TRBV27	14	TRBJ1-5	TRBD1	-	CASSPRGGNQPQHF	TGTGCCAGCAGTCCCAGGGGGGGCAATCAGCCCCAGCATTTT
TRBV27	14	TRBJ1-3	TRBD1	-	CASRQGASGNTIYF	TGTGCCAGCAGACAGGGGGCAAGTGGAAACACCATATATTTT
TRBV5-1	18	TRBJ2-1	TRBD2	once	CASSLMGTGLAGVNEQFF	TGCGCCAGCAGCTTGATGGGAACGGGACTAGCGGGAGTTAATGAGCAGTTCTTC
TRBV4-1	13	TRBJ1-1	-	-	CASSQRGWTEAFF	TGCGCCAGCAGCCAGAGGGGGTGGACTGAAGCTTTCTTT
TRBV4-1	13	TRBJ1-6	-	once	CASSQVLRSPLHF	TGCGCCAGCAGCCAGGTACTCCGGTCACCCCTCCACTTT
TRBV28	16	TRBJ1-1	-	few	CASSTTWTVEGFVAFF	TGTGCCAGCAGTACCACGTGGACAGTTGAAGGTTTTGTAGCTTTCTTT
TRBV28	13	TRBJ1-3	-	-	CASSRVTGNTIYF	TGTGCCAGCAGTCGGGTAACAGGGAACACCATATATTTT
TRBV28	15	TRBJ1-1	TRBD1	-	CASDKTGTGDWGAFF	TGTGCCAGCGATAAAACCGGGACAGGGGATTGGGGAGCTTTCTTT
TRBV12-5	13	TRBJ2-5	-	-	CASGSRGLKTQYF	TGTGCTAGTGGGTCCAGAGGATTAAAGACCCAGTACTTC
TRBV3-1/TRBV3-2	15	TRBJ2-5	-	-	CASSPSMGGRETQYF	TGTGCCAGCAGCCCGTCCATGGGGGGTCGGGAGACCCAGTACTTC
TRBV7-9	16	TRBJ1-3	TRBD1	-	CASSQLTGGTGNTIYF	TGTGCCAGCAGCCAACTCACAGGGGGAACTGGAAACACCATATATTTT
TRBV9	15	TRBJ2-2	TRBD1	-	CASSRQGTYTGELFF	TGTGCCAGCAGCCGACAGGGAACTTACACCGGGGAGCTGTTTTTT
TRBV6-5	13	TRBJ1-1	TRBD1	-	CASSYLTGTEAFF	TGTGCCAGCAGTTACCTGACAGGGACTGAAGCTTTCTTT
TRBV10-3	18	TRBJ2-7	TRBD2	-	CAISGELAGGPSSYEQYF	TGTGCCATCAGTGGTGAACTAGCGGGGGGACCTTCCTCCTACGAGCAGTACTTC
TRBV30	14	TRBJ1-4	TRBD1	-	CAWRFRGTNEKLFF	TGTGCCTGGAGATTCAGGGGGACTAATGAAAAACTGTTTTTT
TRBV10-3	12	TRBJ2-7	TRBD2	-	CAARGESYEQYF	TGTGCCGCCCGGGGGGAATCCTACGAGCAGTACTTC
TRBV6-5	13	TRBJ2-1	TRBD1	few	CASSSNRGYEQFF	TGTGCCAGCAGTTCAAACAGGGGATATGAGCAGTTCTTC